The TCR beta chain under discussion was sequenced for a study of blood T cell repertoires in COVID-19. Study as a whole: Sites across the United States, Italy and Spain contributed samples from acute and convalescent COVID-19. PBMCs, B-cell-depleted T cells, or T cells were the source of the cDNA or gDNA that made up the material.

The CDR3 has 14 residues. Germline values: CDR1 SEHNR, CDR2 FQNEAQ (reference sequence). V gave up 5 bases and J gave up 1 base, with 11 bases separating them. Sequencing used immunoSEQ multiplex PCR; TCRdb keeps in-frame clones, though not all of them. The sample lists tens of thousands of clones; about 80% were seen once. This TCR was sampled from a human donor in a cohort sampled during active COVID-19. The sample taken for sequencing was peripheral blood. The V gene is TRBV7-9, the J gene TRBJ1-1; tentative D call: TRBD1 (5 bases). CDR3 in DNA: TGTGCCAGCAGCCAAAATACAGGGAACACTGAAGCTTTCTTT. This gives the protein CASSQNTGNTEAFF. Based on the CDR3 plus reference TRBV7-9 and TRBJ1-1, the full variable domain is DTGVSQNPRHKITKRGQNVTFRCDPISEHNRLYWYRQTLGQGPEFLTYFQNEAQLEKSRLLSDRFSAERPKGSFSTLEIQRTEQGDSAMYLCASSQNTGNTEAFFGQGTRLTVV.